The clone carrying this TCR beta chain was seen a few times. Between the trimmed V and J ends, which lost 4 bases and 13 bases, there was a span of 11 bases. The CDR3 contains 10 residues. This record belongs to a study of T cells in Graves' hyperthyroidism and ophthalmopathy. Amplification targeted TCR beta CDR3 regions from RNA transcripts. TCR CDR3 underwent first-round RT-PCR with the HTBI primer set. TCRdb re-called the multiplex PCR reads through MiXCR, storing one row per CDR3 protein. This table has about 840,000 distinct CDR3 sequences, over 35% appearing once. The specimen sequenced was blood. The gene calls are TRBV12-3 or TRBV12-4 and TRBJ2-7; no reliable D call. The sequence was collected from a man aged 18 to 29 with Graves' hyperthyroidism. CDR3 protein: CASSSLNPYF. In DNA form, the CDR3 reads TGTGCCAGCAGTTCCTTAAATCCCTACTTC.